The following is a T cell receptor beta chain sequence with its context. The data derive from a study of shared clonotypes between healthy human individuals. The germline gives CDR1 SQVTM, CDR2 ANQGSEA. Unmatched junction bases numbered 4, after V lost 5 bases and J lost 0 bases. The CDR3 is 13 residues long. Per the study methods: ImmunoSEQ yielded junction-only sequences lacking quality scores, so filtering differed. Produced via immunoSEQ multiplex PCR; TCRdb's table is partial and in-frame only. V and J calls and clone size follow that table, whereas D and trimming were derived from the DNA. This table holds about half a million clones, 70% to 85% found once.

The rearrangement uses TRBV29-1 and TRBJ2-7, with 7 bases aligning to TRBD1. The TCR was taken from a woman between 35 and 50 years old in good health. Some clones in this sample may be carry-over from other donors' samples. The sequenced sample consisted of PBMCs. The CDR3 nucleotides read TGCAGCGTTACGGACAGGTTCTCCTACGAGCAGTACTTC. Encoded protein: CSVTDRFSYEQYF.